This TCR beta chain stems from a study of T cell responses to AZD1222 COVID-19 vaccine. Study-wide findings and caveats: Spike-specific TCR breadth and depth grew following two AZD1222 doses. Seropositivity was recorded at baseline in only six AZD1222 recipients.

Sequencing used immunoSEQ multiplex PCR; TCRdb keeps in-frame clones, though not all of them. This sample carries about 84,000 clones, around 88% of them seen once, and the ten largest clones take under 14%. This clone was observed once. Its specificity is not known. The receptor was isolated from an adult who received the AZD1222 COVID-19 vaccine. The starting material was peripheral blood, obtained 28 days after the second AZD1222 dose.

The CDR3 loop reads CSVQDRGDDEQYF. Written as DNA, the CDR3 is TGCAGCGTCCAGGACAGGGGGGACGACGAGCAGTACTTC. The rearrangement uses TRBV29-1 and TRBJ2-7; TRBD1 matches 10 bases. Germline CDR1 reads SQVTM; CDR2 reads ANQGSEA. The CDR3 contains 13 residues. Trimming took 6 bases from V and 5 from J; bases not matched to a gene: 7.